This passage covers 9 T cell receptor beta chains from one sample sequenced in a study of identical twins. TCRdb re-analysed the 5' RACE reads in MiXCR, keeping a single row per CDR3 protein. The data contain about 340,000 distinct CDR3 sequences, approximately 13% of them seen just once; the ten biggest clones take up just over 7%. These records were also assigned to another study, of yellow fever vaccine responses in identical twins.

Material for sequencing was CD8+ T cells sorted from blood. All receptors derive from a woman younger than 30 in good health.

This clonotype was seen more than once but under ten times. DNA of the CDR3: TGTGCCAGCAGTTCTCAACAGGGAGGGGCAGCCTACGAGCAGTACGTC. It yields the protein CASSSQQGGAAYEQYV. The chain couples TRBV28 to TRBJ2-7; D might be TRBD2 (7 bases). The CDR3 loop spans 16 amino acids. Germline loops: CDR1 MDHEN, CDR2 SYDVKM. V lost 4 bases, J lost 2 bases, and 18 bases lay in between.

This clonotype was seen repeatedly, ten times or more. The chain couples TRBV4-1 to TRBJ2-3; D possibly corresponds to TRBD1 (6 bases). There are 15 residues in the CDR3. Trimming removed 1 base from V and 2 bases from J, with 10 bases in between. Per the germline V gene, CDR1 is MGHRA and CDR2 is YSYEKL. CDR3 sequence reads: CASSQGTGITDTQYF. For the CDR3, the DNA is TGCGCCAGCAGCCAAGGTACAGGGATCACAGATACGCAGTATTTT.

In its sample, this clonotype was seen a few times. Germline is not matched at one junction end, which may reflect a read error. The V and J genes are TRBV2 and TRBJ2-1; D tentatively reads TRBD1 or TRBD2 (5 bases each). The germline V gene has CDR1 SNHLY and CDR2 FYNNEI. There are 16 residues in the CDR3. The CDR3 DNA follows: TGTGCCAGCAGGGAAGAGGGGCGCGGCAGCCGAAATGAGCAGTTCTTC. Amino acid sequence: CASREEGRGSRNEQFF.

The chain links TRBV28 to TRBJ2-5, with TRBD1 matching 9 bases. This CDR3 contains 16 residues. V trimming: 6 bases; J trimming: 3 bases; junction bases outside the gene matches: 11. CDR1 is MDHEN and CDR2 is SYDVKM in the germline V gene. The CDR3 DNA follows: TGTGCCAGCAGCCCCCACCCCGACAGGGGGGAAGAGACCCAGTACTTC. It specifies CASSPHPDRGEETQYF. The full variable domain, with the rest looked up from reference TRBV28 and TRBJ2-5, is DVKVTQSSRYLVKRTGEKVFLECVQDMDHENMFWYRQDPGLGLRLIYFSYDVKMKEKGDIPEGYSVSREKKERFSLILESASTNQTSMYLCASSPHPDRGEETQYFGPGTRLLVL.

This clonotype has just a few counts. The genes are TRBV10-3 and TRBJ2-3; 7 nucleotides align to TRBD2. V was clipped by 3 bases and J by 6 bases; unmatched bases: 18. The CDR3 sequence is 18 residues long. Germline V gene lookup returns CDR1 ENHRY and CDR2 SYGVKD. CDR3 in amino acids: CAISDLAYLAEPRDTQYF. As DNA, the CDR3 is TGTGCCATCAGTGACCTCGCATATCTAGCGGAGCCGCGGGATACGCAGTATTTT.

This clonotype was counted many times. This chain connects TRBV6-4 to TRBJ2-2, with 8 bases lining up with TRBD1. Germline CDR1 MRHNA, CDR2 SNTAGT. V lost 0 bases, J lost 6 bases, and 0 bases stayed unmatched. The CDR3 has 14 residues. The CDR3 sequence: CASSDSTGAGELFF. CDR3 nucleotides: TGTGCCAGCAGTGACTCGACAGGGGCCGGGGAGCTGTTTTTT.

This clonotype was observed a single time. This chain uses TRBV5-5 with TRBJ2-1; 7 bases match TRBD2. Germline lookup yields CDR1 SGHKS and CDR2 YYEKEE (reference sequence). The CDR3 covers 17 residues. Losses at the gene ends were 4 bases for V and 0 bases for J; bases not matched to a gene: 10. The CDR3 is CASSPATTSASYNEQFF. CDR3 sequence (DNA): TGTGCCAGCAGCCCAGCCACTACTAGCGCCTCCTACAATGAGCAGTTCTTC.

The rearrangement links TRBV20-1 to TRBJ2-7, with D possibly TRBD1 on 5 matching bases. This CDR3 spans 14 amino acids. V lost 0 bases, J lost 2 bases, and 11 bases lay in between. The germline gives CDR1 DFQATT, CDR2 SNEGSKA (reference sequence). This chain's CDR3 is CSAREDRNPYEQYV. In DNA form, the CDR3 reads TGCAGTGCTAGAGAAGACAGAAATCCCTACGAGCAGTACGTC.

This clonotype was detected a few times. The rearrangement joins TRBV13 to TRBJ2-7; D gene uncertain. The V end lost 0 bases, the J end lost 3 bases, and 9 bases lay between the germline ends. CDR3 length: 14 residues. Germline V CDR1 and CDR2: PRHDT, FYEKMQ (reference sequence). CDR3 loop: CASSLGLTNYEQYV. Here the CDR3 DNA reads TGTGCCAGCAGCTTAGGCCTCACCAACTACGAGCAGTACGTC.